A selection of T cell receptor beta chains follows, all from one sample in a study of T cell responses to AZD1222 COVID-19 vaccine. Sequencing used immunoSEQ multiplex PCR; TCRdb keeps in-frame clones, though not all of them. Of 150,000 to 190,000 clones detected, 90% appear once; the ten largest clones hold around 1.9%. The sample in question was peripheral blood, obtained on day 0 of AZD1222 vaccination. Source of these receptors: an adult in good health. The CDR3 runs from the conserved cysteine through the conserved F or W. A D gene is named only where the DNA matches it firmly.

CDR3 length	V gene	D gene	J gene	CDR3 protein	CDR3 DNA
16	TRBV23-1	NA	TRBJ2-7	CASSQSPSNRSYEQYF	TGCGCCAGCAGTCAATCGCCTAGTAATAGGTCCTACGAGCAGTACTTC
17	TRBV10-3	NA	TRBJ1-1	CAISDPPAGAVNTEAFF	TGTGCCATCAGTGATCCTCCGGCAGGGGCAGTGAACACTGAAGCTTTCTTT
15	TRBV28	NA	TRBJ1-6	CASSPDTVGNEPLHF	TGTGCCAGCAGTCCCGACACGGTCGGGAACGAGCCCCTCCACTTT
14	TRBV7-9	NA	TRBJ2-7	CASSSLLGFSEQYF	TGTGCCAGCAGCTCCCTTCTGGGATTTAGCGAGCAGTACTTC
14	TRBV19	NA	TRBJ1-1	CASSRREENTEAFF	TGTGCCAGTAGCAGAAGGGAGGAGAACACTGAAGCTTTCTTT
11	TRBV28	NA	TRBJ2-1	CASSFLREQFF	TGTGCCAGCAGTTTTTTACGTGAGCAGTTCTTC
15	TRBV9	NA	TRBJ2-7	CASSAYTGTQYEQYF	TGTGCCAGCAGCGCATACACCGGGACACAGTACGAGCAGTACTTC
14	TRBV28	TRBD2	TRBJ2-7	CASSFLAGVREQYF	TGTGCCAGCAGTTTTCTAGCGGGAGTTCGTGAGCAGTACTTC
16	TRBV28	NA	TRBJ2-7	CASRSPLGRGNYEQYF	TGTGCCAGCAGATCGCCTTTGGGACGCGGAAATTACGAGCAGTACTTC
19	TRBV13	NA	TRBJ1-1	CASSLIPRTAQNSNTEAFF	TGTGCCAGCAGCTTAATCCCCCGGACAGCCCAAAACTCGAACACTGAAGCTTTCTTT